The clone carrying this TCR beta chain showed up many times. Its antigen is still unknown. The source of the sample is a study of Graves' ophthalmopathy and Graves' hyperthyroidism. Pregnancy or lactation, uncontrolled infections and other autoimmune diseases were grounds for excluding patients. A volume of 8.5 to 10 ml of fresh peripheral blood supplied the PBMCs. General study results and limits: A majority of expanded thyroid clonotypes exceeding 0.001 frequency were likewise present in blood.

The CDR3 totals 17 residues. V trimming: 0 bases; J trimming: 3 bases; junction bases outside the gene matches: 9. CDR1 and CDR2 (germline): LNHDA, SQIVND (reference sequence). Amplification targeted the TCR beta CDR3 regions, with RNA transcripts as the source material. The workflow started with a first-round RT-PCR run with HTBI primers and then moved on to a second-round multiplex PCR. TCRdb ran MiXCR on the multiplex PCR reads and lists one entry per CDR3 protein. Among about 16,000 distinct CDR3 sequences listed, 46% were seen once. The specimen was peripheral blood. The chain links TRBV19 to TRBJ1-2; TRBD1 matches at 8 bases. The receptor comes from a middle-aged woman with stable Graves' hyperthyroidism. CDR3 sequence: CASSIETTGAEYYGYTF. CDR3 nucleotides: TGTGCCAGTAGTATAGAGACGACAGGGGCCGAGTACTATGGCTACACCTTC. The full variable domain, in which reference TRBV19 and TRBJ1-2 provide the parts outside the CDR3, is DGGITQSPKYLFRKEGQNVTLSCEQNLNHDAMYWYRQDPGQGLRLIYYSQIVNDFQKGDIAEGYSVSREKKESFPLTVTSAQKNPTAFYLCASSIETTGAEYYGYTFGSGTRLTVV.